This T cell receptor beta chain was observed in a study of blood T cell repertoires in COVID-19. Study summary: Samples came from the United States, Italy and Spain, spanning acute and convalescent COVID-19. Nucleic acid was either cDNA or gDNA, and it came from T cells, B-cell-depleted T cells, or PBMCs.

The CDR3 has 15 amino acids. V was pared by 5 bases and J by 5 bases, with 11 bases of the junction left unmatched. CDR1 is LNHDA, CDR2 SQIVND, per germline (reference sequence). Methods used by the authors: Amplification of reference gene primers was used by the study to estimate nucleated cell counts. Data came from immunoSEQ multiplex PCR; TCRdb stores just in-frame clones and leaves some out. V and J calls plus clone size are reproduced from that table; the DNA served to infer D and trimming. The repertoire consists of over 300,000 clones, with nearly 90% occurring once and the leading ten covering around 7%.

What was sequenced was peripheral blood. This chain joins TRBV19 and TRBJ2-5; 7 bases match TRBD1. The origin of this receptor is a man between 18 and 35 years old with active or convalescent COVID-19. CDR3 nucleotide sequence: TGTGCCAGTAGTTTTTCATCCGGGACAGTTGAGACCCAGTACTTC. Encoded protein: CASSFSSGTVETQYF.